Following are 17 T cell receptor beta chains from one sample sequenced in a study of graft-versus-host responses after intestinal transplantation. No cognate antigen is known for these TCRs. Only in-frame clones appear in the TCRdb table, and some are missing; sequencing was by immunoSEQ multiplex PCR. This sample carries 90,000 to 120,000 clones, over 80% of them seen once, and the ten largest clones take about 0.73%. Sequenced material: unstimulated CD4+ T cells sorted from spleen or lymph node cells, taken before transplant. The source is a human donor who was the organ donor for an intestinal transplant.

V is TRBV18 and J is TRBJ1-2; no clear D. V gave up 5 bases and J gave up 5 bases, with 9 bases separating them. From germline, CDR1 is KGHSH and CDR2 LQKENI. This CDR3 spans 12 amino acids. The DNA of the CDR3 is TGTGCCAGCTCATCGTACCAGTATGGCTACACCTTC. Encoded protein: CASSSYQYGYTF.

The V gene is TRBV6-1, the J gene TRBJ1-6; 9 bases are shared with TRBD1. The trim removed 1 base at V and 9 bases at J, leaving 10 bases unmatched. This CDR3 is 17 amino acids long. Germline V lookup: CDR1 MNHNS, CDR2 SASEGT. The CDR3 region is CASSEVWVGQGISPLHF. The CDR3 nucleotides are TGTGCCAGCAGTGAAGTTTGGGTTGGACAGGGGATTTCACCCCTCCACTTT.

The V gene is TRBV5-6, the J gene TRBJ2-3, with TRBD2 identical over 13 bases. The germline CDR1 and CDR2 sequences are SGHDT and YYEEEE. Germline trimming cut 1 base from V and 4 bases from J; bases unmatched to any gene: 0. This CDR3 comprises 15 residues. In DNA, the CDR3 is TGTGCCAGCAGCTTGACTAGCGGGGGGGCAGATACGCAGTATTTT. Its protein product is CASSLTSGGADTQYF. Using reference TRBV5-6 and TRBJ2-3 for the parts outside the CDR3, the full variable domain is DAGVTQSPTHLIKTRGQQVTLRCSPKSGHDTVSWYQQALGQGPQFIFQYYEEEERQRGNFPDRFSGHQFPNYSSELNVNALLLGDSALYLCASSLTSGGADTQYFGPGTRLTVL.

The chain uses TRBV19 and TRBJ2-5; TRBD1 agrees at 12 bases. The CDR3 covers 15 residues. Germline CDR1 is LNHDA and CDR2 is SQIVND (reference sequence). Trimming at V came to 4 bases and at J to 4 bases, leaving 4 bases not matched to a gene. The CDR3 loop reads CASSTRDRGRETQYF. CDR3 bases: TGTGCCAGTAGTACCCGGGACAGGGGGCGAGAGACCCAGTACTTC.

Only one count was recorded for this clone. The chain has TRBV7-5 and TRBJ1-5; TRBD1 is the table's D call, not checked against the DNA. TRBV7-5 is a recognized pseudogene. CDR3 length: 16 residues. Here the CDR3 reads CVRSLDLGRVRQPQHF. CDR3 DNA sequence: TGTGTCAGAAGCTTAGATTTGGGCAGGGTGAGACAGCCCCAGCATTTT.

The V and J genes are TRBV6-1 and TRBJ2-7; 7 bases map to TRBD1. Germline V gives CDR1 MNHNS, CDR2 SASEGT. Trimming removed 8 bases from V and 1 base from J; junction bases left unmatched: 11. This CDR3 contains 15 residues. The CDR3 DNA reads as TGTGCCAGCCTAGCTGGGGCGACAGGGTCCTACGAGCAGTACTTC. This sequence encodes CASLAGATGSYEQYF.

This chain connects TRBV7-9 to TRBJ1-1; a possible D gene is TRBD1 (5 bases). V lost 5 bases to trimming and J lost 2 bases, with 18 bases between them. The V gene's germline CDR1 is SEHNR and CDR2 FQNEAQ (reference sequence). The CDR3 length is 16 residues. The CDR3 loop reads CASSTYEGTPNTEAFF. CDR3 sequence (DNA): TGTGCCAGCAGCACCTACGAGGGGACCCCAAACACTGAAGCTTTCTTT.

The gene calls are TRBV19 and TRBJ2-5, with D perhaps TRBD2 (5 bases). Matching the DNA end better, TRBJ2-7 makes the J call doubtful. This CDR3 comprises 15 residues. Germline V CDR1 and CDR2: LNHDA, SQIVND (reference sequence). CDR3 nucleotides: TGTGCCAGTAGTATGGTTTCGGGAAATTCCTACGAGCAGTACTTC. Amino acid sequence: CASSMVSGNSYEQYF.

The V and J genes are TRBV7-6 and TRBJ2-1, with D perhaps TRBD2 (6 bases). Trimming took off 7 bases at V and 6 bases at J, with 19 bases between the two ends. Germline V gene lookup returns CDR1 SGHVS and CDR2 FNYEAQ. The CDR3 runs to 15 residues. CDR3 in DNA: TGTGCCAGCACCCCGCGCGGGACTCCCCTCAATGAGCAGTTCTTC. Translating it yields CASTPRGTPLNEQFF. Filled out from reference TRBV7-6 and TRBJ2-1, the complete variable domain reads GAGVSQSPRYKVTKRGQDVALRCDPISGHVSLYWYRQALGQGPEFLTYFNYEAQQDKSGLPNDRFSAERPEGSISTLTIQRTEQRDSAMYRCASTPRGTPLNEQFFGPGTRLTVL.

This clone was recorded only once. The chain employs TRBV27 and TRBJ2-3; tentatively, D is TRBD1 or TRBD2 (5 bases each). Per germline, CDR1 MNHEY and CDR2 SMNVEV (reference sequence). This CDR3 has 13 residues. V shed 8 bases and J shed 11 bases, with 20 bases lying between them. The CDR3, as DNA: TGTGCCAGCTGCCGGGACGCAGGTTTGGAGCAGTATTTT. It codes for CASCRDAGLEQYF.

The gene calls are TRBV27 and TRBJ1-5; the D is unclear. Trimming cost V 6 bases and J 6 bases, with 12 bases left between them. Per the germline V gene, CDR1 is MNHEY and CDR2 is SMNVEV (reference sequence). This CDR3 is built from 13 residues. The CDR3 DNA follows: TGTGCCAGCAGCTCCATGTGGAGTCAGCCCCAGCATTTT. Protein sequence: CASSSMWSQPQHF.

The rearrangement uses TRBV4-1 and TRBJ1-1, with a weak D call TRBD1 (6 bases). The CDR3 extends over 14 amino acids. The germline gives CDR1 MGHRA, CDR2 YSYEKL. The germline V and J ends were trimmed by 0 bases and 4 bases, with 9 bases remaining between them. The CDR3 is CASSQDPRGTEAFF. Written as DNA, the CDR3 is TGCGCCAGCAGCCAAGATCCCAGGGGCACTGAAGCTTTCTTT.

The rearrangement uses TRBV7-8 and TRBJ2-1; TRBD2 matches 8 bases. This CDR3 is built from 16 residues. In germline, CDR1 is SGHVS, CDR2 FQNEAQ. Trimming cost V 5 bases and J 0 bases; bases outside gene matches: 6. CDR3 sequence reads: CASSMGLEGSYNEQFF. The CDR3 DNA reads TGTGCCAGCAGCATGGGACTAGAGGGCTCCTACAATGAGCAGTTCTTC.

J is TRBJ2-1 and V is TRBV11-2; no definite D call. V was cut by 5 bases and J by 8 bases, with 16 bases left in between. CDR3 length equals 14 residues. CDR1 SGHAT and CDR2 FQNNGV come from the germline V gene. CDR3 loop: CASSPQGRGHEQFF. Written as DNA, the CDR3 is TGTGCCAGCAGCCCTCAAGGAAGAGGCCATGAGCAGTTCTTC.

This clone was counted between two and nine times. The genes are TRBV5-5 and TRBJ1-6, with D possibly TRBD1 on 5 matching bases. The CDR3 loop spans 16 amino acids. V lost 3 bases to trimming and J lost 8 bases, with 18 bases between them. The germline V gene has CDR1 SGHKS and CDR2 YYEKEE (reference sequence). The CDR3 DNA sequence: TGTGCCAGCAGCTCGGACTGGGGCAGGATGTATTCACCCCTCCACTTT. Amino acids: CASSSDWGRMYSPLHF.

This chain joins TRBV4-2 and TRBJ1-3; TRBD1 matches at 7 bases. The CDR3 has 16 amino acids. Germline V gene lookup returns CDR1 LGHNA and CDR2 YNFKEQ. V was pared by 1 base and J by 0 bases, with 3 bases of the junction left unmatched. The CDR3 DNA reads TGTGCCAGCAGCCAAGTCAGGGACAGCTCTGGAAACACCATATATTTT. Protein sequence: CASSQVRDSSGNTIYF.

This CDR3 is CASTDGGLRKTQYF. As DNA, the CDR3 is TGTGCCAGCACCGACGGGGGGCTAAGGAAGACCCAGTACTTC. This chain uses TRBV6-5 with TRBJ2-5; TRBD2 might be the D (7 bases). Germline CDR1 MNHEY, CDR2 SVGAGI. V shed 7 bases and J shed 6 bases, with 18 bases lying between them. The CDR3 consists of 14 residues.